Listed below are T cell receptor beta chains from one sample, sequenced in a study of blood T cells in healthy people across ages. TCRdb redid the calling of the 5' RACE reads with MiXCR, one entry per CDR3 protein. The table lists approximately 2,000,000 distinct CDR3 sequences, 39% of them singletons. Input material: blood. These receptor sequences come from a human donor in good health. CDR3s include the opening cysteine and the closing phenylalanine or tryptophan. Fields, in order: V gene, clone size, D gene, J gene, CDR3 length, CDR3 DNA, CDR3 protein. A D gene is named only where the DNA matches it firmly. Size values are once, few and many counts, or a class for expanded clones, and some rows have none.

v_call: TRBV4-1; clone_size: few; d_call: TRBD2; j_call: TRBJ2-1; cdr3_length: 13; cdr3_nt: TGCGCCAGCACCCCGGTAGGGAGGGATGAGCAGTTCTTC; cdr3_aa: CASTPVGRDEQFF
v_call: TRBV5-6; clone_size: .; d_call: .; j_call: TRBJ2-3; cdr3_length: 16; cdr3_nt: TGTGCCAGCAGCCGATGGGAACACATCCTCGCAGATACGCAGTATTTT; cdr3_aa: CASSRWEHILADTQYF
v_call: TRBV2; clone_size: few; d_call: .; j_call: TRBJ1-1; cdr3_length: 15; cdr3_nt: TGTGCCAGCACCTATAACACCATCCGGGGCACTGAAGCTTTCTTT; cdr3_aa: CASTYNTIRGTEAFF
v_call: TRBV12-3/TRBV12-4; clone_size: .; d_call: TRBD2; j_call: TRBJ2-3; cdr3_length: 18; cdr3_nt: TGTGCCAGCAGCCCCCGGGGACTAGCGGCTTCTAGCACAGATACGCAGTATTTT; cdr3_aa: CASSPRGLAASSTDTQYF
v_call: TRBV19; clone_size: .; d_call: TRBD1; j_call: TRBJ2-3; cdr3_length: 16; cdr3_nt: TGTGCCAGTAGCCGTCACTGGGGACAGAGCACAGATACGCAGTATTTT; cdr3_aa: CASSRHWGQSTDTQYF
v_call: TRBV12-3/TRBV12-4; clone_size: .; d_call: TRBD1; j_call: TRBJ2-1; cdr3_length: 15; cdr3_nt: TGTGCCAGCAGGACCGGGACAGGGGGTTTCAATGAGCAGTTCTTC; cdr3_aa: CASRTGTGGFNEQFF
v_call: TRBV15; clone_size: few; d_call: .; j_call: TRBJ2-7; cdr3_length: 14; cdr3_nt: TGTGCCACCAGCAGAGGCGGGGAGGCCCTCGAGCAGTACTTC; cdr3_aa: CATSRGGEALEQYF
v_call: TRBV7-9; clone_size: few; d_call: .; j_call: TRBJ2-7; cdr3_length: 13; cdr3_nt: TGTGCCAGCAGTTTTTGGCTGTCCTACGAGCAGTACTTC; cdr3_aa: CASSFWLSYEQYF
v_call: TRBV4-1; clone_size: .; d_call: .; j_call: TRBJ1-2; cdr3_length: 13; cdr3_nt: TGCGCCAGCAGCCAAGATCGCTGGTATGGCTACACCTTC; cdr3_aa: CASSQDRWYGYTF
v_call: TRBV3-1; clone_size: .; d_call: .; j_call: TRBJ2-4; cdr3_length: 14; cdr3_nt: TGTGCCAGCAGCCTGGGGACGGTCCTAAACATTCAGTACTTC; cdr3_aa: CASSLGTVLNIQYF
v_call: TRBV6-2/TRBV6-3; clone_size: .; d_call: .; j_call: TRBJ2-7; cdr3_length: 12; cdr3_nt: TGTGCCAGCAGTTCAAGACAGTCCGGGCAGTACTTC; cdr3_aa: CASSSRQSGQYF
v_call: TRBV10-3; clone_size: .; d_call: .; j_call: TRBJ1-5; cdr3_length: 15; cdr3_nt: TGTGCCATCAGTGCGGGTGGGGACGGCAATCAGCCCCAGCATTTT; cdr3_aa: CAISAGGDGNQPQHF
v_call: TRBV15; clone_size: .; d_call: TRBD1; j_call: TRBJ1-5; cdr3_length: 15; cdr3_nt: TGTGCCACCAGCAGAGATAAGGGGGCTTATCAGCCCCAGCATTTT; cdr3_aa: CATSRDKGAYQPQHF
v_call: TRBV20-1; clone_size: few; d_call: .; j_call: TRBJ2-3; cdr3_length: 14; cdr3_nt: TGCAGTGCTAGAGACCCAGCGTTCACAGATACGCAGTATTTT; cdr3_aa: CSARDPAFTDTQYF
v_call: TRBV9; clone_size: .; d_call: .; j_call: TRBJ2-6; cdr3_length: 16; cdr3_nt: TGTGCCAGCAGCGTAGTGGCAGGGGAAGGGGCCAACGTCCTGACTTTC; cdr3_aa: CASSVVAGEGANVLTF
v_call: TRBV4-3; clone_size: .; d_call: .; j_call: TRBJ2-1; cdr3_length: 15; cdr3_nt: TGCGCCAGCAGCCCCACCGCGGCATTTAACTACGAGCAGTTCTTC; cdr3_aa: CASSPTAAFNYEQFF
v_call: TRBV20-1; clone_size: few; d_call: TRBD2; j_call: TRBJ2-1; cdr3_length: 16; cdr3_nt: TGCAGTGCTAGGCCTCTAGCGGGGGGTCGATACAATGAGCAGTTCTTC; cdr3_aa: CSARPLAGGRYNEQFF
v_call: TRBV29-1; clone_size: .; d_call: .; j_call: TRBJ2-3; cdr3_length: 13; cdr3_nt: TGCAGCGTTGAGGGGGTGGTAGTAGATACGCAGTATTTT; cdr3_aa: CSVEGVVVDTQYF
v_call: TRBV9; clone_size: .; d_call: .; j_call: TRBJ2-7; cdr3_length: 14; cdr3_nt: TGTGCCAGCAGCGTAGCCCCGACAGGTCGCGAGCAGTACTTC; cdr3_aa: CASSVAPTGREQYF
v_call: TRBV4-3; clone_size: once; d_call: TRBD1; j_call: TRBJ2-3; cdr3_length: 16; cdr3_nt: TGCGCCAGCAGCTCGACCCGGGACAGCCACACAGATACGCAGTATTTT; cdr3_aa: CASSSTRDSHTDTQYF
v_call: TRBV4-1; clone_size: many; d_call: TRBD1; j_call: TRBJ1-3; cdr3_length: 15; cdr3_nt: TGCGCCAGCAGCACCCAGGACAGGGGGGGGTACACCATATATTTT; cdr3_aa: CASSTQDRGGYTIYF
v_call: TRBV4-3; clone_size: few; d_call: .; j_call: TRBJ2-1; cdr3_length: 13; cdr3_nt: TGCGCCAGCAGCCAAGAGGGCCATGGGGAGCAGTTCTTC; cdr3_aa: CASSQEGHGEQFF
v_call: TRBV20-1; clone_size: few; d_call: .; j_call: TRBJ1-2; cdr3_length: 14; cdr3_nt: TGCAGTGCTAGAGTTCTGACAGAAAACTATGGCTACACCTTC; cdr3_aa: CSARVLTENYGYTF
v_call: TRBV7-8; clone_size: few; d_call: .; j_call: TRBJ2-6; cdr3_length: 19; cdr3_nt: TGTGCCAGCAGCTTATTAAGCCCGGGCATCAAGGCTGGGGCCAACGTCCTGACTTTC; cdr3_aa: CASSLLSPGIKAGANVLTF
v_call: TRBV28; clone_size: .; d_call: .; j_call: TRBJ2-1; cdr3_length: 13; cdr3_nt: TGTGCCAGCAGTCCTGTGACCCATCATGAGCAGTTCTTC; cdr3_aa: CASSPVTHHEQFF
v_call: TRBV6-1; clone_size: .; d_call: TRBD1; j_call: TRBJ2-7; cdr3_length: 15; cdr3_nt: TGTGCCAGCAGTCCAACAGGGGGCATCCCCTACGAGCAGTACTTC; cdr3_aa: CASSPTGGIPYEQYF
v_call: TRBV4-2; clone_size: few; d_call: .; j_call: TRBJ2-3; cdr3_length: 19; cdr3_nt: TGTGCCAGCAGCCAAGTTTATGGGTTGGGCGGGGGCAAGACAGATACGCAGTATTTT; cdr3_aa: CASSQVYGLGGGKTDTQYF
v_call: TRBV3-1; clone_size: .; d_call: .; j_call: TRBJ1-2; cdr3_length: 12; cdr3_nt: TGTGCCAGCGAGGACTTTAACTATGGCTACACCTTC; cdr3_aa: CASEDFNYGYTF
v_call: TRBV5-1; clone_size: .; d_call: TRBD1; j_call: TRBJ1-1; cdr3_length: 15; cdr3_nt: TGCGCCAGCAGCTTTAGGACAGGGAGGGACACTGAAGCTTTCTTT; cdr3_aa: CASSFRTGRDTEAFF
v_call: TRBV29-1; clone_size: few; d_call: TRBD1; j_call: TRBJ2-3; cdr3_length: 14; cdr3_nt: TGCAGCGTTTATGGGACAGCGCGCACAGATACGCAGTATTTT; cdr3_aa: CSVYGTARTDTQYF
v_call: TRBV10-3; clone_size: .; d_call: .; j_call: TRBJ1-2; cdr3_length: 13; cdr3_nt: TGTGCCATCAGTGAGTCGGGGGAGAGTGGCTACACCTTC; cdr3_aa: CAISESGESGYTF
v_call: TRBV29-1; clone_size: .; d_call: TRBD1; j_call: TRBJ1-2; cdr3_length: 16; cdr3_nt: TGCAGCGTTGAAGGCGGGGACAGGGGTGTAAACTATGGCTACACCTTC; cdr3_aa: CSVEGGDRGVNYGYTF
v_call: TRBV11-2; clone_size: few; d_call: .; j_call: TRBJ1-2; cdr3_length: 14; cdr3_nt: TGTGCCAGCAGCTTAGTCAACAATTACTATGGCTACACCTTC; cdr3_aa: CASSLVNNYYGYTF
v_call: TRBV7-9; clone_size: .; d_call: .; j_call: TRBJ2-7; cdr3_length: 14; cdr3_nt: TGTGCCAGCAGCCTCGATGGGTGGACCTACGAGCAGTACTTC; cdr3_aa: CASSLDGWTYEQYF
v_call: TRBV7-9; clone_size: few; d_call: .; j_call: TRBJ1-1; cdr3_length: 15; cdr3_nt: TGTGCCAGCAGCCAATTTAAGGACACCAACACTGAAGCTTTCTTT; cdr3_aa: CASSQFKDTNTEAFF
v_call: TRBV25-1; clone_size: few; d_call: .; j_call: TRBJ1-2; cdr3_length: 17; cdr3_nt: TGTGCCAGCAGTGAATTCTCCCAACCTAACCCTTTCTATGGCTACACCTTC; cdr3_aa: CASSEFSQPNPFYGYTF
v_call: TRBV6-2/TRBV6-3; clone_size: few; d_call: .; j_call: TRBJ2-5; cdr3_length: 11; cdr3_nt: TGTGCCAGCAGACAAAGGGAGACCCAGTACTTC; cdr3_aa: CASRQRETQYF
v_call: TRBV5-6; clone_size: .; d_call: TRBD1; j_call: TRBJ2-3; cdr3_length: 18; cdr3_nt: TGTGCCAGCAGCTCTTATAGGACAGGGAGTACCAGCGCAGATACGCAGTATTTT; cdr3_aa: CASSSYRTGSTSADTQYF
v_call: TRBV7-2; clone_size: .; d_call: .; j_call: TRBJ2-3; cdr3_length: 16; cdr3_nt: TGTGCCAGCAGCACCCTGGTCAGGAAGAGCACAGATACGCAGTATTTT; cdr3_aa: CASSTLVRKSTDTQYF
v_call: TRBV29-1; clone_size: .; d_call: TRBD1; j_call: TRBJ2-3; cdr3_length: 15; cdr3_nt: TGCAGCTCCAGCATGGGACAGGGATACACAGATACGCAGTATTTT; cdr3_aa: CSSSMGQGYTDTQYF
v_call: TRBV12-3/TRBV12-4; clone_size: few; d_call: .; j_call: TRBJ1-2; cdr3_length: 17; cdr3_nt: TGTGCCAGCAGGGGAGGGACACATTACCAAGAGAACTATGGCTACACCTTC; cdr3_aa: CASRGGTHYQENYGYTF